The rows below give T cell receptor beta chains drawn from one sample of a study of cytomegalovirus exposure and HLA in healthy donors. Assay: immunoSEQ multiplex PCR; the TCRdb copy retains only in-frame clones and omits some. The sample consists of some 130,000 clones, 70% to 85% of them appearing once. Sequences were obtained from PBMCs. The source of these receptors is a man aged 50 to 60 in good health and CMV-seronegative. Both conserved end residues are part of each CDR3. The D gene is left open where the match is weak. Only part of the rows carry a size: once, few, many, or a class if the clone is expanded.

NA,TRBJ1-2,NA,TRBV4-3,CASSQDARGGGYTF,TGCGCCAGCAGCCAAGATGCGCGGGGGGGCGGCTACACCTTC
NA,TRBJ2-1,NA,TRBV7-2,CASSKRPDNEQFF,TGTGCCAGCAGCAAGCGACCAGACAATGAGCAGTTCTTC
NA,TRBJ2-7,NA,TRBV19,CASAYRMFSYEQYF,TGTGCCAGTGCCTACAGGATGTTCTCCTACGAGCAGTACTTC
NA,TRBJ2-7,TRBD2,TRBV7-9,CASSNGAASGGYEQYF,TGTGCCAGCAGCAACGGGGCGGCTAGCGGGGGTTACGAGCAGTACTTC
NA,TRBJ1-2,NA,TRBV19,CASSRTPGDYGYTF,TGTGCCAGTAGTAGAACACCAGGGGACTATGGCTACACCTTC
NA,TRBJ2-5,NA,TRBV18,CASSRGLNQETQYF,TGTGCCAGCTCACGGGGACTGAACCAAGAGACCCAGTACTTC
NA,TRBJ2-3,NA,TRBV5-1,CASVRDTSSTDTQYF,TGCGCCAGCGTCCGGGACACGTCTAGCACAGATACGCAGTATTTT
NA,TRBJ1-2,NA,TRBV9,CASSVGVDYGYTF,TGTGCCAGCAGCGTCGGGGTGGACTATGGCTACACCTTC
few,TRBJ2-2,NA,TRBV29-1,CSAESPTNTGELFF,TGCAGCGCAGAATCTCCCACGAACACCGGGGAGCTGTTTTTT
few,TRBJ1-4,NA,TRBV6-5,CASSSLQGWEKLFF,TGTGCCAGCAGTTCCCTCCAGGGCTGGGAAAAACTGTTTTTT
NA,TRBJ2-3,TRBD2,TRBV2,CASSESVGLAGGQENTDTQYF,TGTGCCAGCAGTGAAAGTGTCGGGCTAGCGGGGGGGCAGGAAAATACAGATACGCAGTATTTT
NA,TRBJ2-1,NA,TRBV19,CASGGQTYNEQFF,TGTGCCAGTGGGGGACAAACGTACAATGAGCAGTTCTTC
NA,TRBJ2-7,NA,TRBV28,CASSLVGGASSYEQYF,TGTGCCAGCAGTTTGGTTGGTGGGGCTAGCTCCTACGAGCAGTACTTC
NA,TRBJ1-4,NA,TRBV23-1,CASSQSVVRNTTNEKLFF,TGCGCCAGCAGTCAATCGGTCGTCAGGAACACAACTAATGAAAAACTGTTTTTT
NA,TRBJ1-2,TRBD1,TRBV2,CASRATGGAFGYTF,TGTGCCAGCAGGGCAACAGGGGGCGCATTTGGCTACACCTTC
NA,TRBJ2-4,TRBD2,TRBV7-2,CASSALAGVLLAKNIQYF,TGTGCCAGCAGCGCCCTAGCGGGGGTCCTACTAGCCAAAAACATTCAGTACTTC
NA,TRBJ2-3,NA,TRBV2,CASSRARGSTDTQYF,TGTGCCAGCAGTCGTGCGCGGGGTTCCACAGATACGCAGTATTTT
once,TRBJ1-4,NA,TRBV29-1,CSVFTGYSDEKLFF,TGCAGCGTCTTCACAGGGTACTCGGATGAAAAACTGTTTTTT
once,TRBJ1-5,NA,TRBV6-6,CASSYDGNQPQHF,TGTGCCAGCAGTTACGACGGGAATCAGCCCCAGCATTTT
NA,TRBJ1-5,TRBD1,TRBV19,CASSYTRTGNQPQHF,TGTGCCAGTAGTTATACCCGGACAGGGAATCAGCCCCAGCATTTT
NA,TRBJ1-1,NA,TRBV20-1,CSGLMNTEAFF,TGCAGTGGACTCATGAACACTGAAGCTTTCTTT
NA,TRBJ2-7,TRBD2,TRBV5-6,CASSPSLAGGPYEQYF,TGTGCCAGCAGCCCCTCCTTAGCGGGGGGGCCCTACGAGCAGTACTTC
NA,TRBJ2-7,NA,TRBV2,CASSVEGSYEQYF,TGTGCCAGCAGTGTAGAGGGCTCCTACGAGCAGTACTTC
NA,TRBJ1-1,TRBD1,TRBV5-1,CASSTDRATEAFF,TGCGCCAGCAGTACGGACAGGGCCACTGAAGCTTTCTTT
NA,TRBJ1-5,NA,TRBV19,CASSILWGDYEYF,TGTGCCAGTAGTATCCTTTGGGGGGATTACGAGTATTTT